A selection of T cell receptor beta chains follows, all from one sample in a study of cytomegalovirus exposure and HLA in healthy donors. The data were produced by immunoSEQ multiplex PCR, yet TCRdb's version contains in-frame clones alone and is incomplete. The repertoire includes about 97,000 clones, about four fifths of them detected once, and 1.9% sits in the top ten. Sequenced material: PBMCs. These receptors all come from a woman aged 40 to 49 in good health and CMV-seronegative. CDR3s include the opening cysteine and the closing phenylalanine or tryptophan. D genes are given only for firm matches. Not all rows give a size; the values are once, few, many and, for expanded clones, a class.

d_call	j_call	cdr3_length	v_call	clone_size	cdr3_aa	cdr3_nt
TRBD1	TRBJ2-3	17	TRBV9	-	CASSVLQGASFTDTQYF	TGTGCCAGCAGCGTTTTGCAGGGGGCCTCTTTCACAGATACGCAGTATTTT
-	TRBJ2-7	14	TRBV7-9	few	CSSSSTGQTYEQYF	TGTTCCAGCAGCTCCACAGGACAGACTTACGAGCAGTACTTC
TRBD2	TRBJ2-3	16	TRBV7-9	-	CASSFRLAGGTDTQYF	TGTGCCAGCAGCTTTCGACTAGCGGGGGGTACAGATACGCAGTATTTT
-	TRBJ2-4	19	TRBV11-2	once	CASSLEYPAGDSPKNIQYF	TGTGCCAGCAGCTTAGAATACCCGGCCGGGGACTCGCCCAAAAACATTCAGTACTTC
-	TRBJ2-3	15	TRBV2	-	CASSDRGWYADTQYF	TGTGCCAGCAGTGACAGAGGGTGGTATGCAGATACGCAGTATTTT
-	TRBJ2-2	15	TRBV4-1	-	CASSHNDREAGELFF	TGCGCCAGCAGCCATAATGACAGGGAGGCCGGGGAGCTGTTTTTT
-	TRBJ1-2	13	TRBV6-1	-	CASSSRDIHGYTF	TGTGCCAGCAGTTCCCGGGACATTCATGGCTACACCTTC
-	TRBJ2-1	15	TRBV4-2	-	CASSQESRRGDEQFF	TGTGCCAGCAGCCAAGAGTCCCGCCGAGGCGATGAGCAGTTCTTC
TRBD1	TRBJ1-3	15	TRBV19	few	CASSAHRGGGNTIYF	TGTGCCAGTAGTGCCCACAGGGGAGGCGGAAACACCATATATTTT
TRBD1	TRBJ2-7	16	TRBV9	few	CASSEGRTGTIYEQYF	TGTGCCAGCAGCGAGGGACGGACAGGAACAATCTACGAGCAGTACTTC
TRBD1	TRBJ2-4	18	TRBV11-2	-	CASSLGRGTGGTKNIQYF	TGTGCCAGCAGCCTAGGGCGCGGGACAGGGGGAACCAAAAACATTCAGTACTTC
TRBD1	TRBJ2-3	14	TRBV19	-	CASSVDREVDTQYF	TGTGCCAGTAGTGTGGACAGGGAGGTTGATACGCAGTATTTT
-	TRBJ1-2	12	TRBV6-1	-	CATTSGGDGYTF	TGTGCCACCACGTCTGGGGGCGATGGCTACACCTTC
-	TRBJ1-1	15	TRBV27	few	CASRKGSNMNTEAFF	TGTGCCAGCAGGAAGGGGTCGAACATGAACACTGAAGCTTTCTTT
TRBD2	TRBJ2-3	17	TRBV27	once	CASSLIGTSGTSDTQYF	TGTGCCAGCAGTTTAATAGGGACTAGCGGGACTTCAGATACGCAGTATTTT
TRBD1	TRBJ2-5	15	TRBV28	-	CASSSTGEGRETQYF	TGTGCCAGCAGCTCGACAGGGGAAGGGAGAGAGACCCAGTACTTC
TRBD2	TRBJ2-3	16	TRBV7-2	-	CASSLGDGRASDTQYF	TGTGCCAGCAGCTTAGGTGATGGGAGGGCCTCAGATACGCAGTATTTT
-	TRBJ1-4	11	TRBV5-1	-	CASRLNEKLFF	TGCGCCAGCAGACTCAATGAAAAACTGTTTTTT
-	TRBJ1-5	15	TRBV18	few	CASSPNQGRNQPQHF	TGTGCCAGCTCACCTAACCAGGGGCGGAATCAGCCCCAGCATTTT
TRBD1	TRBJ2-5	13	TRBV12-5	-	CASGQTGRETQYF	TGTGCTAGTGGACAGACAGGGAGAGAGACCCAGTACTTC
TRBD2	TRBJ2-1	13	TRBV10-1	-	CASMPSGGNEQFF	TGCGCCAGCATGCCTAGCGGGGGTAATGAGCAGTTCTTC
-	TRBJ2-1	13	TRBV6-6	-	CASSRREYNEQFF	TGTGCCAGCAGTAGGAGGGAGTACAATGAGCAGTTCTTC
-	TRBJ2-5	14	TRBV4-2	-	CASSLTGEGETQYF	TGTGCCAGCAGCTTGACAGGGGAGGGCGAGACCCAGTACTTC
TRBD1	TRBJ2-7	14	TRBV25-1	-	CASTQTGGNYEQYF	TGTGCCAGCACGCAAACAGGGGGAAACTACGAGCAGTACTTC
TRBD1	TRBJ1-1	13	TRBV19	-	CASRGQGNTEAFF	TGTGCCAGTCGGGGACAGGGTAACACTGAAGCTTTCTTT
TRBD2	TRBJ2-3	16	TRBV9	-	CASSVAPLGGADTQYF	TGTGCCAGCAGCGTAGCTCCATTGGGGGGGGCAGATACGCAGTATTTT
-	TRBJ1-2	17	TRBV4-3	-	CASSQDLGQTAYYGYTF	TGCGCCAGCAGCCAAGACCTTGGACAGACTGCCTACTATGGCTACACCTTC
TRBD1	TRBJ1-6	12	TRBV5-6	-	CASSSGGSPLHF	TGTGCCAGCAGCTCAGGGGGTTCCCCCCTCCACTTT
TRBD2	TRBJ2-2	14	TRBV30	-	CAWTEREATGELFF	TGTGCCTGGACCGAGCGGGAGGCGACCGGGGAGCTGTTTTTT
-	TRBJ1-1	13	TRBV2	few	CASSEGGMPEAFF	TGTGCCAGCAGTGAAGGAGGGATGCCTGAAGCTTTCTTT
TRBD1	TRBJ1-5	16	TRBV19	-	CAARTGAPGSNQPQHF	TGTGCTGCGCGGACAGGGGCCCCTGGGAGCAATCAGCCCCAGCATTTT
-	TRBJ1-5	12	TRBV2	-	CASTQENRAQHF	TGTGCCAGCACTCAAGAGAACCGGGCCCAGCATTTT
TRBD2	TRBJ2-5	19	TRBV19	-	CASSNYLGSGREYQETQYF	TGTGCCAGTAGTAATTACTTGGGTAGCGGGAGGGAGTACCAAGAGACCCAGTACTTC
-	TRBJ1-2	13	TRBV18	once	CASSPEGNYGYTF	TGTGCCAGCTCACCGGAGGGTAACTATGGCTACACCTTC
-	TRBJ1-4	14	TRBV18	-	CASSPGRPNEKLFF	TGTGCCAGCTCACCGGGGCGGCCGAATGAAAAACTGTTTTTT
-	TRBJ1-1	15	TRBV19	-	CASSIDWTANTEAFF	TGTGCCAGTAGTATAGATTGGACAGCCAACACTGAAGCTTTCTTT
-	TRBJ1-4	11	TRBV20-1	-	CSARRGEKLFF	TGCAGTGCCCGCCGGGGGGAAAAACTGTTTTTT
-	TRBJ2-4	11	TRBV29-1	-	CSVDGGNIQYF	TGCAGCGTTGACGGGGGTAACATTCAGTACTTC
-	TRBJ1-2	12	TRBV7-9	once	CASSAQGPGYTF	TGTGCCAGCAGCGCACAGGGACCCGGCTACACCTTC
-	TRBJ1-5	14	TRBV28	-	CASSLGQGPEPQHF	TGTGCCAGCAGTTTAGGGCAGGGTCCGGAGCCCCAGCATTTT
-	TRBJ2-2	13	TRBV11-1	few	CASSFSGMGELFF	TGTGCCAGCAGCTTCTCAGGGATGGGGGAGCTGTTTTTT
-	TRBJ1-1	13	TRBV19	-	CASSITVNTEAFF	TGTGCCAGTAGTATCACGGTGAACACTGAAGCTTTCTTT